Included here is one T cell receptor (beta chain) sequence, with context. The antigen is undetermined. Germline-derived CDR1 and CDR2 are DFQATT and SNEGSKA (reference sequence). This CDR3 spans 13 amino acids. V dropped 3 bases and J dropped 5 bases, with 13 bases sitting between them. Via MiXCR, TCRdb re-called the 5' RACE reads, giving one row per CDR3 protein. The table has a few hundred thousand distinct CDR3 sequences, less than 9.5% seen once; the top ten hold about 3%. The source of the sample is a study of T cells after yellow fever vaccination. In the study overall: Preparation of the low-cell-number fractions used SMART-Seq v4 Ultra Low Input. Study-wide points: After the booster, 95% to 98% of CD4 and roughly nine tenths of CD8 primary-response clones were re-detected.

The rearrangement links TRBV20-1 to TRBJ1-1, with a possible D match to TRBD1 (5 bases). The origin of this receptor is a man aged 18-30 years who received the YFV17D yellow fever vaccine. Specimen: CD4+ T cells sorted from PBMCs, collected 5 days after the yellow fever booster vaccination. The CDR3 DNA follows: TGCAGTGCTAGGGACACCTGGGGGACTGAAGCTTTCTTT. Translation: CSARDTWGTEAFF.